The present T cell receptor (beta chain) was sequenced within a study of blood T cell repertoires in COVID-19. Study-level information: PBMCs, B-cell-depleted T cells, or T cells provided the cDNA or gDNA that made up the material.

Some clones are missing from TCRdb's copy, which holds only in-frame ones; the method was immunoSEQ multiplex PCR. The repertoire includes approximately 300,000 clones, roughly 90% of them detected once, and over 4% sits in the top ten. The germline CDR1 and CDR2 sequences are SGDLS and YYNGEE. The CDR3 is 14 residues long. V was shortened by 4 bases and J by 6 bases, with 14 bases between the two germline ends. Participant age was 18 to 89 years, and participants resided in fewer than 25 US areas. Each recovered donor of Cohort 3 presented with two negative PCRs, clearance, or symptom resolution. The sample taken for sequencing was PBMCs or T cells enriched from blood (not recorded which). The chain combines TRBV9 with TRBJ1-5, with D tentatively TRBD1 (5 bases). The receptor comes from a man aged 55 to 70 who had recovered from COVID-19. The CDR3 region is CASSPGVGGQPQHF. In DNA form, the CDR3 reads TGTGCCAGCAGCCCAGGTGTGGGGGGTCAGCCCCAGCATTTT.